Presented here are 18 T cell receptor beta chains from one specimen sequenced in a study of blood T cell repertoires in COVID-19. Assay used: immunoSEQ multiplex PCR; TCRdb lists only in-frame clones, some missing. Among 100,000 to 120,000 clones, roughly nine tenths were seen once, and the ten largest hold more than 4.5%. The sequencing input was peripheral blood. These receptors came from a human donor in a cohort sampled during active COVID-19.

The rearrangement links TRBV6-4 to TRBJ1-1; 8 bases align to TRBD1. The length of the CDR3 is 15 residues. The V gene end was trimmed by 3 bases and the J gene end by 4 bases; junction bases not matched to a gene: 7. Germline loops: CDR1 MRHNA, CDR2 SNTAGT. The CDR3 nucleotides read TGTGCCAGCAGTGATACCCGGACAGGGCGCACTGAAGCTTTCTTT. Translated: CASSDTRTGRTEAFF.

The chain carries TRBV5-1 and TRBJ2-1; 12 nucleotides match TRBD1. With 1 base clipped from V and 6 bases from J, the junction kept 2 bases outside the gene matches. Germline V gene sequence: CDR1 SGHRS, CDR2 YFSETQ. This CDR3 has 15 residues. CDR3 residues: CASSLMGQGANEQFF. CDR3 in DNA: TGCGCCAGCAGCTTGATGGGACAGGGGGCCAATGAGCAGTTCTTC.

The chain couples TRBV5-1 to TRBJ2-7; unclear D gene. The CDR3 sequence is 16 residues long. Germline loops: CDR1 SGHRS, CDR2 YFSETQ. Trimming stripped 0 bases from V and 2 bases from J, with 15 bases between. The CDR3 DNA follows: TGCGCCAGCAGCTTGGAATATGGGCAGAGAGCCTACGAGCAGTACTTC. Encoded protein: CASSLEYGQRAYEQYF.

The chain joins TRBV27 to TRBJ1-5; D ambiguous. Germline V CDR1 and CDR2: MNHEY, SMNVEV (reference sequence). This CDR3 contains 17 residues. Deletions cut 6 bases from V and 7 bases from J, with 25 bases between. The CDR3 nucleotides are TGTGCCAGCAGACAGTCCCCCGGAATAGTTTCTGGGCAGCCCCAGCATTTT. This translates into CASRQSPGIVSGQPQHF.

The V and J genes are TRBV6-2 or TRBV6-3 and TRBJ2-7; TRBD2 is a possible D gene (5 bases). The V gene lost 6 bases and the J gene lost 6 bases, with 12 bases spanning the gap. Germline V lookup: CDR1 MNHEY, CDR2 SVGEGT. The CDR3 has 12 amino acids. CDR3 nucleotides: TGTGCCAGCAGCCGAACTAGTATCGAGCAGTACTTC. It encodes CASSRTSIEQYF.

This sequence joins TRBV7-2 and TRBJ1-1; maybe TRBD1 (6 bases). CDR3 size: 16 residues. CDR1 is SGHTA, CDR2 FQGNSA, per germline. Trimming pared 7 bases from V and 1 base from J, leaving 19 bases between. The CDR3 loop is CASTLRDTTRNTEAFF. In DNA form, the CDR3 reads TGTGCCAGCACCCTTCGGGACACAACCCGGAACACTGAAGCTTTCTTT.

This clone appeared once. The chain links TRBV9 to TRBJ1-3; D remains ambiguous. Germline loops: CDR1 SGDLS, CDR2 YYNGEE. The CDR3 totals 17 residues. The V end lost 1 base, the J end lost 4 bases, and 18 bases lay between the germline ends. As DNA, the CDR3 is TGTGCCAGCAGCGTATGGGGAGATAAAGGGTCAGGAAACACCATATATTTT. Residues: CASSVWGDKGSGNTIYF.

This chain uses TRBV28 with TRBJ2-7; D is unresolved. Germline V lookup: CDR1 MDHEN, CDR2 SYDVKM. V was trimmed by 3 bases and J by 6 bases, leaving 12 bases between them. The CDR3 has 13 residues. The CDR3, as DNA: TGTGCCAGCAGTTTGCGCCCGATCGGCGAGCAGTACTTC. Its translation: CASSLRPIGEQYF.

The rearrangement joins TRBV20-1 to TRBJ2-2; D call uncertain. The V gene's germline CDR1 is DFQATT and CDR2 SNEGSKA (reference sequence). This CDR3 is built from 14 residues. Trimming shortened V by 3 bases and J by 6 bases, and 14 bases separated the two germline ends. Here the CDR3 reads CSASWPQQAGELFF. In DNA form, the CDR3 reads TGCAGTGCTAGTTGGCCCCAGCAGGCCGGGGAGCTGTTTTTT.

V usage is TRBV6-5 and J usage is TRBJ2-7, with 7 bases matching TRBD1. There are 15 residues in the CDR3. Germline V gene data show CDR1 as MNHEY and CDR2 as SVGAGI. The trim removed 7 bases at V and 6 bases at J, leaving 15 bases unmatched. The CDR3 coding sequence is TGTGCCAGCACACTAAACAGGGGCGTCCCGGGCGAGCAGTACTTC. Its protein is CASTLNRGVPGEQYF.

V gene TRBV9 combines with J gene TRBJ2-7, with 8 positions matching TRBD2. Germline CDR1 and CDR2: SGDLS and YYNGEE. V lost 0 bases and J lost 3; bases outside the gene matches: 5. The CDR3 spans 15 residues. DNA of the CDR3: TGTGCCAGCAGCGTAGAAGGCGGGAGGAACTACGAGCAGTACTTC. Its protein product is CASSVEGGRNYEQYF.

The chain recombines TRBV15 with TRBJ2-7, with D perhaps TRBD2 (6 bases). Germline V lookup: CDR1 LNHNV, CDR2 YYDKDF (reference sequence). CDR3 length equals 12 residues. Trimming stripped 2 bases from V and 7 bases from J, with 9 bases between. The CDR3 spells CATSRSSDEQYF. In DNA form, the CDR3 reads TGTGCCACCAGCAGATCTAGCGATGAGCAGTACTTC.

The J gene is TRBJ1-1, the V gene TRBV28, with TRBD1 matching 10 bases. The CDR3 contains 13 residues. V lost 3 bases and J lost 6; bases outside the gene matches: 1. Germline CDR1 reads MDHEN; CDR2 reads SYDVKM. The CDR3 loop is CASSLGTGAEAFF. The CDR3 bases are TGTGCCAGCAGTTTGGGGACAGGGGCTGAAGCTTTCTTT.

CDR3 protein: CASSQVEASGGPRDTQYF. In nucleotides, the CDR3 is TGCGCCAGCAGCCAAGTTGAGGCTAGCGGGGGGCCCCGAGATACGCAGTATTTT. V usage is TRBV4-1 and J usage is TRBJ2-3, with TRBD2 matching over 11 bases. This CDR3 has 18 residues. Unmatched junction bases numbered 11, after V lost 1 base and J lost 5 bases. The V gene's germline CDR1 is MGHRA and CDR2 YSYEKL.

The J gene is TRBJ2-1, the V gene TRBV3-1 (or the pseudogene TRBV3-2), with D tentatively TRBD2 (6 bases). This CDR3 spans 15 amino acids. From germline, CDR1 is LGHDT and CDR2 YNNKEL (reference sequence). V lost 0 bases to trimming and J lost 3 bases, with 9 bases between them. The CDR3 sequence: CASSQDSGFYNEQFF. CDR3 bases: TGTGCCAGCAGCCAAGACAGCGGGTTCTACAATGAGCAGTTCTTC.

The chain has TRBV7-8 and TRBJ1-2; 9 nucleotides line up with TRBD1. The CDR3 is 13 amino acids. The germline V gene encodes CDR1 SGHVS and CDR2 FQNEAQ. V lost 5 bases, J lost 7 bases, and 5 bases stayed unmatched. The DNA of the CDR3 is TGTGCCAGCAGCGACAGGGGGGGTATTGGCTACACCTTC. Its protein is CASSDRGGIGYTF. Using reference TRBV7-8 and TRBJ1-2 for the parts outside the CDR3, the full variable domain is GAGVSQSPRYKVAKRGQDVALRCDPISGHVSLFWYQQALGQGPEFLTYFQNEAQLDKSGLPSDRFFAERPEGSVSTLKIQRTQQEDSAVYLCASSDRGGIGYTFGSGTRLTVV.

V gene TRBV28 combines with J gene TRBJ1-5; 9 bases line up with TRBD1. Germline CDR1 is MDHEN and CDR2 is SYDVKM. The junction had 8 bases not matched to a gene; V was cut back by 5 bases and J by 6 bases. This CDR3 comprises 15 residues. The CDR3 protein is CASSGRDRVGQPQHF. The CDR3 DNA sequence: TGTGCCAGCAGTGGAAGGGACAGGGTCGGTCAGCCCCAGCATTTT.

The rearrangement links TRBV6-5 to TRBJ1-5; D is unresolved. This CDR3 contains 13 residues. Trimming removed 6 bases from V and 1 base from J, with 7 bases in between. From germline, CDR1 is MNHEY and CDR2 SVGAGI. CDR3 bases: TGTGCCAGCAGCGTGGGCAGCAATCAGCCCCAGCATTTT. Encoded protein: CASSVGSNQPQHF.